This T cell receptor beta chain was recovered during a study of sequential checkpoint blockade in melanoma. The treatment: randomized to nivolumab then ipilimumab (arm A) or the reverse (arm B). None of the patients previously received DNA-damaging chemotherapy. PBMC sorting kept live CD3+CD8+ cells without CD19 or CD56. Per the germline V gene, CDR1 is SGHVS and CDR2 is FNYEAQ. Trimming cost V 5 bases and J 0 bases; bases outside gene matches: 11. The CDR3 contains 17 residues. Sequencing was performed with immunoSEQ multiplex PCR; in TCRdb, only in-frame clones are kept and a portion is missing. Of about 25,000 clones in the sample, 77% are singletons; the top ten hold 22%.

The TCR sequence derives from a human donor with melanoma. Sequenced here: CD8+ T cells sorted from blood (inferred from file names), sampled from a patient given nivolumab and ipilimumab in sequence. V gene TRBV7-6 combines with J gene TRBJ1-1; 8 nucleotides match TRBD1. CDR3 protein: CASSIYPTGDMNTEAFF. The CDR3, as DNA: TGTGCCAGCAGCATATACCCGACAGGGGACATGAACACTGAAGCTTTCTTT.